This TCR beta chain was retrieved from a study of cytomegalovirus exposure and HLA in healthy donors. The CDR3 sequence is 16 residues long. With V trimmed by 3 bases and J by 6 bases, 12 bases remained unmatched. The germline gives CDR1 MGHDK, CDR2 SYGVNS. The study ran its PCR with 60 Vbeta and 13 Jbeta primers. The protocol was immunoSEQ multiplex PCR, while the TCRdb copy is restricted to in-frame clones and leaves out a portion. This sample's clone table lists some 51,000 clones. The TCR comes from a middle-aged man in good health and CMV-seropositive. This chain uses TRBV25-1 with TRBJ1-2; the match to TRBD1 covers 8 bases. The sequencing input was PBMCs. This CDR3 reads CASSDPRTGSANGYTF. In nucleotides, the CDR3 is TGTGCCAGCAGTGACCCCCGGACAGGGTCGGCGAATGGCTACACCTTC.